This T cell receptor (beta chain) was sequenced during a study of T cell changes during pregnancy in multiple sclerosis. Profiling relied on immunoSEQ multiplex PCR, and the TCRdb table lists in-frame clones only, not all of them. The sample carries over 40,000 clones, over 70% recorded once. Germline V lookup: CDR1 SQVTM, CDR2 ANQGSEA. V lost 0 bases and J lost 3, with 6 bases in between. The CDR3 totals 13 residues. Source: peripheral blood, taken in the first trimester of pregnancy. The clonotype comes from a female donor in good health, enrolled as a control in a pregnancy study. The chain is built from TRBV29-1 and TRBJ2-1; no reliable D call. This CDR3 is CSVEESRYNEQFF. CDR3 sequence (DNA): TGCAGCGTTGAAGAAAGCCGCTACAATGAGCAGTTCTTC.